This is a list of T cell receptor beta chains from one sample in a study of blood T cell repertoires in COVID-19. The table came from immunoSEQ multiplex PCR; TCRdb's copy has only in-frame clones and leaves some out. This table holds fewer than 130,000 clones, about 88% found once. Sequencing was done on a sample of peripheral blood. The receptors here all came from a woman between 45 and 65 years old with acute or convalescent COVID-19. CDR3s include the opening cysteine and the closing phenylalanine or tryptophan. Fields, in order: D gene, clone size, V gene, J gene, CDR3 protein, CDR3 DNA. D genes are given only for firm matches. Clone size appears in some rows only: once, few, many, or a class for an expanded clone.

D gene: -
clone size: -
V gene: TRBV7-9
J gene: TRBJ2-7
CDR3 protein: CASSLALSVYEQYF
CDR3 DNA: TGTGCCAGCAGCTTAGCACTTTCCGTCTACGAGCAGTACTTC

D gene: TRBD1
clone size: -
V gene: TRBV29-1
J gene: TRBJ1-2
CDR3 protein: CSVDIGGGYTF
CDR3 DNA: TGCAGCGTTGATATAGGGGGCGGCTACACCTTC

D gene: TRBD2
clone size: once
V gene: TRBV28
J gene: TRBJ2-7
CDR3 protein: CASSIPSGRAGYEQYF
CDR3 DNA: TGTGCCAGCAGTATTCCCAGCGGGAGGGCCGGCTACGAGCAGTACTTC

D gene: TRBD2
clone size: -
V gene: TRBV11-1
J gene: TRBJ2-1
CDR3 protein: CASSLRLAGAYNEQFF
CDR3 DNA: TGTGCCAGCAGCTTGAGGCTAGCGGGAGCCTACAATGAGCAGTTCTTC

D gene: TRBD2
clone size: -
V gene: TRBV18
J gene: TRBJ2-7
CDR3 protein: CASSHATSGTYEQYF
CDR3 DNA: TGTGCCAGCTCACACGCGACTAGCGGGACCTACGAGCAGTACTTC

D gene: -
clone size: -
V gene: TRBV3-1/TRBV3-2
J gene: TRBJ2-3
CDR3 protein: CASSPGPRDVDTQYF
CDR3 DNA: TGTGCCAGCAGCCCCGGCCCGCGGGACGTGGATACGCAGTATTTT

D gene: -
clone size: -
V gene: TRBV27
J gene: TRBJ1-2
CDR3 protein: CASSLLGIQGYGYTF
CDR3 DNA: TGTGCCAGCAGTTTATTGGGCATCCAAGGCTATGGCTACACCTTC

D gene: -
clone size: -
V gene: TRBV27
J gene: TRBJ1-4
CDR3 protein: CASSLSDLGGEKLFF
CDR3 DNA: TGTGCCAGCAGTTTATCGGACCTGGGGGGGGAAAAACTGTTTTTT

D gene: -
clone size: -
V gene: TRBV6-5
J gene: TRBJ2-7
CDR3 protein: CASSSPSGLPSYEQYF
CDR3 DNA: TGTGCCAGCAGTTCCCCGTCGGGACTCCCTTCCTACGAGCAGTACTTC

D gene: TRBD1
clone size: -
V gene: TRBV28
J gene: TRBJ1-2
CDR3 protein: CASSSSGQGGFLYGYTF
CDR3 DNA: TGTGCCAGCAGTTCCTCGGGACAGGGGGGTTTCTTGTATGGCTACACCTTC

D gene: -
clone size: -
V gene: TRBV7-9
J gene: TRBJ2-5
CDR3 protein: CASSPTLRGTAETQYF
CDR3 DNA: TGTGCCAGCAGCCCCACCCTCAGGGGCACAGCAGAGACCCAGTACTTC

D gene: -
clone size: -
V gene: TRBV7-9
J gene: TRBJ2-2
CDR3 protein: CASTPLNTGELFF
CDR3 DNA: TGTGCCAGCACTCCGTTGAACACCGGGGAGCTGTTTTTT

D gene: TRBD1
clone size: -
V gene: TRBV7-2
J gene: TRBJ1-5
CDR3 protein: CASSLHPTGRNQPQHF
CDR3 DNA: TGTGCCAGCAGCCTTCACCCGACAGGGCGCAATCAGCCCCAGCATTTT

D gene: -
clone size: -
V gene: TRBV27
J gene: TRBJ2-1
CDR3 protein: CASSLSSRPSYNEQFF
CDR3 DNA: TGTGCCAGCAGTTTATCTTCGAGGCCCTCCTACAATGAGCAGTTCTTC

D gene: -
clone size: -
V gene: TRBV2
J gene: TRBJ2-1
CDR3 protein: CASSESSGQWAYNEQFF
CDR3 DNA: TGTGCCAGCAGTGAGTCTAGCGGACAGTGGGCCTACAATGAGCAGTTCTTC

D gene: TRBD1
clone size: -
V gene: TRBV27
J gene: TRBJ1-2
CDR3 protein: CASGWTGDYGYTF
CDR3 DNA: TGTGCCAGCGGCTGGACAGGGGACTATGGCTACACCTTC

D gene: -
clone size: -
V gene: TRBV7-9
J gene: TRBJ2-1
CDR3 protein: CASSLVRGGGEQFF
CDR3 DNA: TGTGCCAGCAGCTTAGTTCGCGGCGGCGGTGAGCAGTTCTTC

D gene: -
clone size: -
V gene: TRBV6-5
J gene: TRBJ2-3
CDR3 protein: CASSRRESTDTQYF
CDR3 DNA: TGTGCCAGCTCCCGGCGGGAAAGCACAGATACGCAGTATTTT

D gene: -
clone size: few
V gene: TRBV7-2
J gene: TRBJ2-4
CDR3 protein: CASSFNWDSVKYF
CDR3 DNA: TGTGCCAGCAGCTTCAACTGGGACTCCGTAAAGTACTTC

D gene: -
clone size: -
V gene: TRBV15
J gene: TRBJ2-2
CDR3 protein: CATRVHQGYTGELFF
CDR3 DNA: TGTGCCACCAGGGTACATCAGGGGTACACCGGGGAGCTGTTTTTT

D gene: -
clone size: -
V gene: TRBV3-1/TRBV3-2
J gene: TRBJ2-5
CDR3 protein: CASSQASGPSDQYF
CDR3 DNA: TGTGCCAGCAGCCAAGCTTCGGGTCCTTCCGACCAGTACTTC

D gene: TRBD1
clone size: -
V gene: TRBV6-1
J gene: TRBJ1-6
CDR3 protein: CASSEARTGGVSPLHF
CDR3 DNA: TGTGCCAGCAGTGAAGCGCGAACAGGGGGCGTTTCACCCCTCCACTTT